The clone carrying this T cell receptor beta chain has only a few counts. Germline CDR1 and CDR2: SGHNT and YYREEE (reference sequence). This CDR3 has 14 residues. The ends lost 4 bases at V and 4 bases at J; junction bases unmatched: 5. The entry originates in a study of cytotoxic CD8 clonotypes in ibrutinib-treated CLL. Across the whole study: Investigators reported some 24 partial and 2 complete responses; after median approximately 63 months, around 15 patients remained remitted and some 12 progressed.

TCRdb's copy holds only in-frame clones and misses some; the assay was immunoSEQ multiplex PCR. This table holds roughly 16,000 clones, approximately 60% found once. Source: PBMCs, taken after 12 months of ibrutinib treatment. The sequence was collected from a human donor with chronic lymphocytic leukemia. The chain is built from TRBV5-4 and TRBJ2-5, with 9 bases that match TRBD1. DNA for the CDR3: TGTGCCAGCAGCCAGGGACAGGGCGGAGAGACCCAGTACTTC. Its protein is CASSQGQGGETQYF.